This entry is about one TCR beta chain. The antigen is undetermined. Possible read error: a much larger clone is one base away. The CDR3 is 15 amino acids. Germline loops: CDR1 ENHRY, CDR2 SYGVKD. V was pared by 5 bases and J by 4 bases, with 5 bases of the junction left unmatched. Constant-region priming of about 500 ng total RNA yielded TCR beta cDNA. The TCR beta library was amplified through three nested multiplex PCR rounds in a modified ARM-PCR procedure. Use of TRBV1-TRBV30 forward primers with a C-beta reverse primer characterized the first two PCR rounds, which lasted around 9 cycles each. TCRdb ran MiXCR on the multiplex PCR reads and lists one entry per CDR3 protein. The table lists some 320,000 distinct CDR3 sequences, more than 55% of them singletons, with approximately 9% in the top ten. The data were taken from a study of tumor-infiltrating lymphocytes in primary liver carcinoma. The overall study: Resecting the tumor surgically was how the patients' primary liver carcinoma was treated. Sequencing of the samples generated roughly 3.65 to 7.5 million productive TCRbeta reads, with similar yields across tissue types. Study-level findings and limits: Tumor tissue displayed a significantly greater top-250-clone fraction than blood (p = 0.039). Pairs of tumor regions overlapped more than tumor-adjacent and tumor-blood pairs did.

Blood RNA was derived from unsorted whole blood, and germline DNA was extracted too. Sequenced sample: peripheral blood. The chain employs TRBV10-3 and TRBJ1-4; 9 bases line up with TRBD1. The clonotype was recovered from a man aged 40-49 years with primary liver carcinoma and hepatitis B virus infection. The CDR3 is CAISPGQGSNEKLFF. The CDR3 bases are TGTGCCATCAGTCCAGGACAGGGGAGTAATGAAAAACTGTTTTTT.